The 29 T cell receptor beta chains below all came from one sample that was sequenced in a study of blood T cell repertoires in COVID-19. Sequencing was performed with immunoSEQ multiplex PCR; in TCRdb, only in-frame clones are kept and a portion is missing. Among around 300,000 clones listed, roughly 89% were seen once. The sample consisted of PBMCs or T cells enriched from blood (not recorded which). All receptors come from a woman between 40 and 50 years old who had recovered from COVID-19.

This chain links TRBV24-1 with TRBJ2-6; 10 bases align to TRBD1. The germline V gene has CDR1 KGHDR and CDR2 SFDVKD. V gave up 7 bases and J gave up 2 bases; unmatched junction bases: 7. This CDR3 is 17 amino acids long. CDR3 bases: TGTGCCACCAGCGCCGGGACAGGGGATCCTGGGGCCAACGTCCTGACTTTC. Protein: CATSAGTGDPGANVLTF.

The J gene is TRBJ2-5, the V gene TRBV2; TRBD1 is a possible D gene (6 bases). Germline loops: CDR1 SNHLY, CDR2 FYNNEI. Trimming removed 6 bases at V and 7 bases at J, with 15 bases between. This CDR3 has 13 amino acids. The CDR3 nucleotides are TGTGCCAGCAGGGGGGCAGGGGCTGGGACCCAGTACTTC. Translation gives CASRGAGAGTQYF.

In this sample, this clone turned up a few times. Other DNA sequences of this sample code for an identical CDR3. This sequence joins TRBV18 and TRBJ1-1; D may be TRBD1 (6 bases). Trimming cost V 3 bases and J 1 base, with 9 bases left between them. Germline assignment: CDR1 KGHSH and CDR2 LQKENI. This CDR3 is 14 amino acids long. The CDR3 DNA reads TGTGCCAGCTCACCCCAGACAGGGAACACTGAAGCTTTCTTT. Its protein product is CASSPQTGNTEAFF.

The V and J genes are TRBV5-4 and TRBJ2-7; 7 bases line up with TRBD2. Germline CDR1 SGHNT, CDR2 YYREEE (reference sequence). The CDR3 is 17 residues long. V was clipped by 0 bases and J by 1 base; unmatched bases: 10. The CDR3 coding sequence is TGTGCCAGCAGCTTGGATGGCCTAGCGGCGAGTTCCTACGAGCAGTACTTC. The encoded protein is CASSLDGLAASSYEQYF. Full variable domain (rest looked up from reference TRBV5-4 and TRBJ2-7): ETGVTQSPTHLIKTRGQQVTLRCSSQSGHNTVSWYQQALGQGPQFIFQYYREEENGRGNFPPRFSGLQFPNYSSELNVNALELDDSALYLCASSLDGLAASSYEQYFGPGTRLTVT.

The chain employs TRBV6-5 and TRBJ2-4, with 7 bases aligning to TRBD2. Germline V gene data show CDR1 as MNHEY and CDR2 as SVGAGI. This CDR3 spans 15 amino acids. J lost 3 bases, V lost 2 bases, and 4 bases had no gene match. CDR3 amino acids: CASSYQRDYKNIQYF. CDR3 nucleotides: TGTGCCAGCAGTTACCAGCGGGACTACAAAAACATTCAGTACTTC.

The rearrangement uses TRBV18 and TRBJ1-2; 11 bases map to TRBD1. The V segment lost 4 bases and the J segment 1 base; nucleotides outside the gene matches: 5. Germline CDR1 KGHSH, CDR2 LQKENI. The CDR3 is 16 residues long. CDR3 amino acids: CASSLPDRGRNYGYTF. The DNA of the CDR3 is TGTGCCAGCTCACTTCCGGACAGGGGGCGTAACTATGGCTACACCTTC.

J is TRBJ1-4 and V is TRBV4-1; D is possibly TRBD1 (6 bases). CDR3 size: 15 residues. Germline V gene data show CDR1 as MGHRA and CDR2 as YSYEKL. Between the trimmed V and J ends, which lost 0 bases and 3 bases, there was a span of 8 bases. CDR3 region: CASSQDWTANEKLFF. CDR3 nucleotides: TGCGCCAGCAGCCAAGATTGGACAGCTAATGAAAAACTGTTTTTT.

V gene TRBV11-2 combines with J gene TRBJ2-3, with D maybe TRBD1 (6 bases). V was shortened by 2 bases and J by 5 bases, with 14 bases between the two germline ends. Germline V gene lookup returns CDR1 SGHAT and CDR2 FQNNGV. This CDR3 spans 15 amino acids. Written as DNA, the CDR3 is TGTGCCAGCAGCTTACGGCTCAGGGGAATAGATACGCAGTATTTT. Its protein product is CASSLRLRGIDTQYF.

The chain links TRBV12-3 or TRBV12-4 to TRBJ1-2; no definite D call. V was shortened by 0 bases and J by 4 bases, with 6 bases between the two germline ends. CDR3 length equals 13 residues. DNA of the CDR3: TGTGCCAGCAGTTTAGCGTCAGGCTATGGCTACACCTTC. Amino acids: CASSLASGYGYTF.

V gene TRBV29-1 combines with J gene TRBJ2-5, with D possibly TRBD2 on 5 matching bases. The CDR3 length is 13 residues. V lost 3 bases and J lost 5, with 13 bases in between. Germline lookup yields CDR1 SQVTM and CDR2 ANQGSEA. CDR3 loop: CSVEADSGETQYF. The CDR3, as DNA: TGCAGCGTTGAGGCGGATTCGGGGGAGACCCAGTACTTC.

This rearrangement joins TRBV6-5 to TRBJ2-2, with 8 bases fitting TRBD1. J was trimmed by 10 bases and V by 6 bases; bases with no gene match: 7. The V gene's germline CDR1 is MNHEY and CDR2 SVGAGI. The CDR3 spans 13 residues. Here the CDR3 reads CASSPDRAVELFF. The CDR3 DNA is TGTGCCAGCAGCCCGGACAGGGCGGTGGAGCTGTTTTTT.

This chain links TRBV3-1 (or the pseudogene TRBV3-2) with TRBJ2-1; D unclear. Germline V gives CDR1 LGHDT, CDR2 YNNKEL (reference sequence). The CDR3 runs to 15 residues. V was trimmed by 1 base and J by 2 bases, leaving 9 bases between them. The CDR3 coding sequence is TGTGCCAGCAGCCAAGGGGCCTCCCCCTACAATGAGCAGTTCTTC. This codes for CASSQGASPYNEQFF.

The CDR3: CATSALRGASDEQFF. For the CDR3, the DNA is TGTGCCACCAGTGCCCTTCGGGGGGCCTCGGATGAGCAGTTCTTC. The V gene is TRBV24-1, the J gene TRBJ2-1; possibly TRBD2 for D (7 bases). The germline V gene encodes CDR1 KGHDR and CDR2 SFDVKD. With 5 bases removed from V and 8 bases from J, the gap between germline ends came to 18 bases. CDR3 length equals 15 residues.

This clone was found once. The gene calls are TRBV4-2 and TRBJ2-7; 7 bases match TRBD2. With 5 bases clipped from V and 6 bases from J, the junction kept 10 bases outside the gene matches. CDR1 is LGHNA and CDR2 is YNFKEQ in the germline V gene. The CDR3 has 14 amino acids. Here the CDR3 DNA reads TGTGCCAGCAGCGAAACCCTAGCGGCCACCGAGCAGTACTTC. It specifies CASSETLAATEQYF.

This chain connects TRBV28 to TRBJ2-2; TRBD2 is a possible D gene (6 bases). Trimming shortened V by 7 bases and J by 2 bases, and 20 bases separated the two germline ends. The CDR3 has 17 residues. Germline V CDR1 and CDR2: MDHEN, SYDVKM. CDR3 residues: CASTPFSQRVNTGELFF. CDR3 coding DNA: TGTGCCAGCACCCCCTTCTCTCAGCGGGTTAACACCGGGGAGCTGTTTTTT.

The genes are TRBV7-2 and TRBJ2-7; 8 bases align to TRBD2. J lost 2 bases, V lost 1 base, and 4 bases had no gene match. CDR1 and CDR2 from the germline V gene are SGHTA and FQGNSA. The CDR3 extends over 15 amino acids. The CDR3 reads CASSLESGGPYEQYF. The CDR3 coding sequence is TGTGCCAGCAGCTTAGAGTCGGGAGGGCCCTACGAGCAGTACTTC.

The DNA of the CDR3 is TGCGCCAGCAGCCAAGAGGCGGGAATCGTCTACGAGCAGTACTTC. It yields the protein CASSQEAGIVYEQYF. The chain links TRBV4-1 to TRBJ2-7, with D possibly matching TRBD2 (6 bases). Germline V gene data show CDR1 as MGHRA and CDR2 as YSYEKL. V lost 0 bases and J 3 bases, leaving 12 bases between the germline ends. CDR3 size: 15 residues.

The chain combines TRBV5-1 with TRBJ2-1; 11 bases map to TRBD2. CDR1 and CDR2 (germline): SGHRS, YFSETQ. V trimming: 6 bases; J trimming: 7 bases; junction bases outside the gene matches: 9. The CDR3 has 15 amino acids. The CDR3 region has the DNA TGCGCCAGCACGATCGAGACTAGCGGGATTAATGAGCAGTTCTTC. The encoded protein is CASTIETSGINEQFF. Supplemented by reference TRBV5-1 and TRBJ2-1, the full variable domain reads KAGVTQTPRYLIKTRGQQVTLSCSPISGHRSVSWYQQTPGQGLQFLFEYFSETQRNKGNFPGRFSGRQFSNSRSEMNVSTLELGDSALYLCASTIETSGINEQFFGPGTRLTVL.

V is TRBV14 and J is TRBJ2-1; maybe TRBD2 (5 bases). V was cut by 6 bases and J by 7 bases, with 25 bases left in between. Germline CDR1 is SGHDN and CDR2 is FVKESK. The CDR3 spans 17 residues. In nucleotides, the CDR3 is TGTGCCAGCAGTCCCGATCGACTATACCTCCTGGGGAATGAGCAGTTCTTC. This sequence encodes CASSPDRLYLLGNEQFF.

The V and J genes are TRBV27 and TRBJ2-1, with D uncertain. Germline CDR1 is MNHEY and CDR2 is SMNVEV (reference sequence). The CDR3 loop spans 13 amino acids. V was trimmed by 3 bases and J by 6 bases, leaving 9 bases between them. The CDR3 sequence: CASSFSGFNEQFF. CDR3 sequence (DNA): TGTGCCAGCAGTTTCTCCGGGTTCAATGAGCAGTTCTTC.

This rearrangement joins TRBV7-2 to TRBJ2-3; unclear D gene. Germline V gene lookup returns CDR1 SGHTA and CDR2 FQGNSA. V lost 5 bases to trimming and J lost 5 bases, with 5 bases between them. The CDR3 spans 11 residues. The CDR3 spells CASSAGDTQYF. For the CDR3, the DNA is TGTGCCAGCAGCGCCGGAGATACGCAGTATTTT.

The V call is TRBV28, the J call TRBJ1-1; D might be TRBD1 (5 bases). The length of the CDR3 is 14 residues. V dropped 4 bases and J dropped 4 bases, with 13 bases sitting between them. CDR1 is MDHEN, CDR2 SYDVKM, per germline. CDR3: CASSSPGLGTEAFF. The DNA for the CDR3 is TGTGCCAGCAGTTCACCGGGACTAGGCACTGAAGCTTTCTTT.

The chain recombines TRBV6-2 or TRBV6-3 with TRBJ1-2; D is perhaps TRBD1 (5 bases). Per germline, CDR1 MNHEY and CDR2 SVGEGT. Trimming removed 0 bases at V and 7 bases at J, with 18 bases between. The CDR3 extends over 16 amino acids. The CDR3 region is CASSYSTAVRGGGYTF. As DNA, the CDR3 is TGTGCCAGCAGTTACTCGACGGCAGTTAGGGGTGGTGGCTACACCTTC.

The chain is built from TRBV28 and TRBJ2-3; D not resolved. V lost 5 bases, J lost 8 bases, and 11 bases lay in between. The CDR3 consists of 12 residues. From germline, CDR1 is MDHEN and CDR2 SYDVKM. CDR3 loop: CASSKRQITQYF. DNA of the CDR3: TGTGCCAGCAGTAAACGTCAGATTACGCAGTATTTT.

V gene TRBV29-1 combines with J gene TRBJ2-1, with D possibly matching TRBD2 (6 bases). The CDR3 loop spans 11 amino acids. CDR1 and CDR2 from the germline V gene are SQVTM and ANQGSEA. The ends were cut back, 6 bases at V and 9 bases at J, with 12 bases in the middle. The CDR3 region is CSVIGSSEQFF. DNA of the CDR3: TGCAGCGTGATCGGGAGCAGTGAGCAGTTCTTC.

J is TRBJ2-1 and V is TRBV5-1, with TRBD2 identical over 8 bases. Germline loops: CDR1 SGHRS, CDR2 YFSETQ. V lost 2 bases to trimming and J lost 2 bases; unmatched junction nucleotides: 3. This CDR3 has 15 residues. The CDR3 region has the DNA TGCGCCAGCAGCTTTGAACTAGCGGCCTACAATGAGCAGTTCTTC. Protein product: CASSFELAAYNEQFF.

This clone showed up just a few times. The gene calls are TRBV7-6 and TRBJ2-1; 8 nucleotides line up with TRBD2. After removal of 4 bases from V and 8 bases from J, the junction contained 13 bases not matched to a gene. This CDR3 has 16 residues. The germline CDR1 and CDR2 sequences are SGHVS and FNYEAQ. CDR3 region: CASSSGGRLVDHEQFF. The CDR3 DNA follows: TGTGCCAGCAGCTCGGGGGGGAGACTCGTGGACCATGAGCAGTTCTTC.

CDR3 sequence reads: CASSQGNSGNTIYF. The CDR3 DNA is TGTGCCAGCAGTCAGGGCAACTCTGGAAACACCATATATTTT. This chain uses TRBV7-9 with TRBJ1-3; tentative D call: TRBD1 (5 bases). Germline assignment: CDR1 SEHNR and CDR2 FQNEAQ (reference sequence). CDR3 size: 14 residues. The V gene lost 6 bases and the J gene lost 0 bases, with 9 bases spanning the gap.

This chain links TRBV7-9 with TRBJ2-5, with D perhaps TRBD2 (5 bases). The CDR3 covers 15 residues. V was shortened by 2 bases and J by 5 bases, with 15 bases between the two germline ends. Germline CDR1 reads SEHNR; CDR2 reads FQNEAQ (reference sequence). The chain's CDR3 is CASSLLRASEETQYF. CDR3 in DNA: TGTGCCAGCAGCTTATTGCGGGCGAGTGAGGAGACCCAGTACTTC.